This T cell receptor beta chain was documented in a study of shared clonotypes between healthy human individuals. In the study overall: Contributing individuals were two females and a few males aged 18 to 49.

Data came from immunoSEQ multiplex PCR; TCRdb stores just in-frame clones and leaves some out. This table has about 1,800,000 clones, around 96% appearing once. Naive CD8 cells, CD45RO-negative and positively selected for CCR7, excluded terminally differentiated effector memory CD45RA+ cells. This CDR3 comprises 14 residues. Germline values: CDR1 LNHDA, CDR2 SQIVND (reference sequence). Trimming took 7 bases from V and 0 from J, leaving 9 bases between them. This receptor was taken from a man in his late teens or twenties in good health. V usage is TRBV19 and J usage is TRBJ1-4, with D hard to call. The material sequenced was naive CD8+ T cells sorted from blood. CDR3 sequence (DNA): TGTGCCAGTACCCCCCTCTCAACTAATGAAAAACTGTTTTTT. Its protein product is CASTPLSTNEKLFF. Full variable domain (outside the CDR3, taken from reference TRBV19 and TRBJ1-4): DGGITQSPKYLFRKEGQNVTLSCEQNLNHDAMYWYRQDPGQGLRLIYYSQIVNDFQKGDIAEGYSVSREKKESFPLTVTSAQKNPTAFYLCASTPLSTNEKLFFGSGTQLSVL.